These 32 T cell receptor beta chains were all obtained from the same sample, sequenced in a study of blood T cell repertoires in COVID-19. Sequenced by immunoSEQ multiplex PCR; TCRdb stores in-frame clones only, minus some. The repertoire consists of around 360,000 clones, with about 90% occurring once and the leading ten covering roughly 3%. Sequencing used PBMCs or T cells enriched from blood (not recorded which). These TCRs come from a woman in her 30s who had recovered from COVID-19.

The chain combines TRBV25-1 with TRBJ2-1, with 7 positions matching TRBD2. CDR3 length equals 12 residues. The J segment lost 14 bases and the V segment lost 0 bases, leaving 4 bases of the junction unmatched. Germline assignment: CDR1 MGHDK and CDR2 SYGVNS. Here the CDR3 reads CASSEYGLAEFF. CDR3 nucleotides: TGTGCCAGCAGTGAATACGGGCTAGCGGAGTTCTTC.

This clone came up a few times. The rearrangement uses TRBV28 and TRBJ2-1; 8 nucleotides align to TRBD2. Trimming took 6 bases from V and 10 from J; bases not matched to a gene: 14. This CDR3 spans 15 amino acids. In germline, CDR1 is MDHEN, CDR2 SYDVKM. The CDR3 region is CASRRGTRGTSEQFF. The DNA for the CDR3 is TGTGCCAGCAGGCGGGGGACTAGAGGGACGAGCGAGCAGTTCTTC.

This chain joins TRBV12-3 or TRBV12-4 and TRBJ2-1; the match to TRBD1 covers 7 bases. This CDR3 has 13 amino acids. The junction had 4 bases not matched to a gene; V was cut back by 5 bases and J by 6 bases. CDR3 coding DNA: TGTGCCAGCAGTCCCGGGACAGCCAATGAGCAGTTCTTC. Its protein is CASSPGTANEQFF.

The chain carries TRBV4-1 and TRBJ2-7, with 12 bases lining up with TRBD2. The CDR3 sequence is 16 residues long. With 5 bases clipped from V and 4 bases from J, the junction kept 9 bases outside the gene matches. Germline V lookup: CDR1 MGHRA, CDR2 YSYEKL. In DNA, the CDR3 is TGCGCCAGCAGCGCTAGAGGACTAGCGGGAATGTACGAGCAGTACTTC. Its translation is CASSARGLAGMYEQYF.

The V call is TRBV15, the J call TRBJ2-3, with a weak D call TRBD1 (5 bases). V dropped 1 base and J dropped 3 bases, with 8 bases sitting between them. Germline CDR1 is LNHNV and CDR2 is YYDKDF (reference sequence). The CDR3 consists of 14 residues. The CDR3 DNA reads TGTGCCACCAGCAGAGCACAGGCTACAGATACGCAGTATTTT. Its translation is CATSRAQATDTQYF.

This clone has just one count. This chain joins TRBV3-1 (or the pseudogene TRBV3-2) and TRBJ1-4; 7 positions match TRBD1. The trim removed 0 bases at V and 8 bases at J, leaving 9 bases unmatched. Germline lookup yields CDR1 LGHDT and CDR2 YNNKEL (reference sequence). The CDR3 has 16 residues. The CDR3 reads CASSQDLSGTAEKLFF. The CDR3 DNA reads as TGTGCCAGCAGCCAAGATCTGTCGGGGACAGCCGAAAAACTGTTTTTT.

The chain combines TRBV5-6 with TRBJ1-2; D gene unclear. The CDR3 runs 13 residues. Germline V gives CDR1 SGHDT, CDR2 YYEEEE. V was trimmed by 0 bases and J by 4 bases, leaving 7 bases between them. The CDR3 loop is CASSLGLSYGYTF. In nucleotides, the CDR3 is TGTGCCAGCAGCTTGGGACTCAGCTATGGCTACACCTTC.

Here the CDR3 DNA reads TGTGCCAGCTCACCTCCGACAGAACGGGGCTACACCTTC. Translation gives CASSPPTERGYTF. This chain joins TRBV18 and TRBJ1-2; possibly TRBD1 for D (5 bases). The CDR3 runs 13 residues. CDR1 and CDR2 (germline): KGHSH, LQKENI. Trimming shortened V by 3 bases and J by 8 bases, and 13 bases separated the two germline ends.

The chain combines TRBV28 with TRBJ2-2; D call uncertain. CDR3 length: 13 residues. CDR1 is MDHEN and CDR2 is SYDVKM in the germline V gene. Trimming shortened V by 8 bases and J by 8 bases, and 15 bases separated the two germline ends. CDR3 residues: CASLGYNLGELFF. DNA for the CDR3: TGTGCCAGCCTAGGATACAATTTGGGGGAGCTGTTTTTT.

Note on this clone: One junction end disagrees with the germline gene, perhaps due to a read error. The V gene is TRBV7-7, the J gene TRBJ2-5; 8 nucleotides agree with TRBD1. The CDR3 is 15 residues long. Germline loops: CDR1 SSHAT, CDR2 FNYEAQ (reference sequence). The CDR3 nucleotides read TGTGCTAGCAGCCAAACAGGGGGGATCCAAGAGACCCAGTACTTC. Translation gives CASSQTGGIQETQYF.

The chain is built from TRBV29-1 and TRBJ2-1; TRBD2 is a possible D gene (6 bases). The CDR3 runs 10 residues. CDR1 and CDR2 from the germline V gene are SQVTM and ANQGSEA. Trimming removed 4 bases at V and 13 bases at J, with 11 bases between. As DNA, the CDR3 is TGCAGCGTTGGATACGGACTACAGTTCTTC. Protein: CSVGYGLQFF.

This clone occurred a few times. J is TRBJ1-1 and V is TRBV7-8; 10 bases are shared with TRBD1. Looked up from germline, CDR1 is SGHVS and CDR2 is FQNEAQ. The CDR3 consists of 16 residues. Trimming removed 1 base from V and 5 bases from J; junction bases left unmatched: 7. For the CDR3, the DNA is TGTGCCAGCAGCTTAGGGGGAGGGACAGGGGAGACTGAAGCTTTCTTT. Its translation is CASSLGGGTGETEAFF.

The chain combines TRBV13 with TRBJ2-1; 12 positions match TRBD2. V dropped 5 bases and J dropped 4; count of bases not matched to a gene: 3. The CDR3 totals 15 residues. CDR1 and CDR2 (germline): PRHDT, FYEKMQ (reference sequence). CDR3 coding DNA: TGTGCCAGCAGCGATACTAGCGGGGGGTACAATGAGCAGTTCTTC. This encodes CASSDTSGGYNEQFF.

The J gene is TRBJ2-1, the V gene TRBV7-9; 7 nucleotides align to TRBD1. The CDR3 consists of 15 residues. V lost 1 base to trimming and J lost 4 bases; unmatched junction nucleotides: 4. From germline, CDR1 is SEHNR and CDR2 FQNEAQ (reference sequence). CDR3 nucleotide sequence: TGTGCCAGCAGCTTAGGGACAGGAACTTACAATGAGCAGTTCTTC. Amino acid sequence: CASSLGTGTYNEQFF.

The chain combines TRBV2 with TRBJ2-2; 11 positions match TRBD2. Germline V gene data show CDR1 as SNHLY and CDR2 as FYNNEI. This CDR3 has 15 amino acids. J gave up 2 bases and V 6 bases, and 2 bases lay outside the gene matches. This CDR3 reads CASRLAGGNTGELFF. CDR3 DNA: TGTGCCAGCAGGCTAGCGGGGGGAAACACCGGGGAGCTGTTTTTT.

V and J are TRBV5-1 and TRBJ2-1; D possibly corresponds to TRBD2 (6 bases). The V end lost 0 bases, the J end lost 7 bases, and 14 bases lay between the germline ends. The CDR3 sequence is 15 residues long. Looked up from germline, CDR1 is SGHRS and CDR2 is YFSETQ. Here the CDR3 reads CASSLVPTGGNEQFF. Written as DNA, the CDR3 is TGCGCCAGCAGCTTGGTTCCAACAGGAGGGAATGAGCAGTTCTTC.

The chain combines TRBV25-1 with TRBJ1-2; D remains unclear. CDR1 and CDR2 from the germline V gene are MGHDK and SYGVNS. This CDR3 has 13 residues. The V end was cut by 5 bases, the J end by 8 bases, with 15 bases between. The CDR3: CASSLSGEIGYTF. The CDR3 nucleotides read TGTGCCAGCAGTCTGTCGGGTGAAATAGGCTACACCTTC.

The chain carries TRBV27 and TRBJ1-1; tentative D call: TRBD1 (6 bases). The germline V gene has CDR1 MNHEY and CDR2 SMNVEV (reference sequence). Trimming cost V 5 bases and J 0 bases, with 13 bases left between them. The CDR3 extends over 15 amino acids. Here the CDR3 DNA reads TGTGCCAGCAGTCCGGCCGGACAGATGAACACTGAAGCTTTCTTT. Protein: CASSPAGQMNTEAFF.

Remarks on this clone: The junction differs from germline at one of its ends, possibly a read error. The CDR3 DNA reads TGTGCCAGCAGTGACACCTTAGACTTC. Translation: CASSDTLDF. V and J are TRBV2 and TRBJ1-2; D is undetermined. The CDR3 consists of 9 residues. In germline, CDR1 is SNHLY, CDR2 FYNNEI.

The chain employs TRBV30 and TRBJ2-1; 7 bases map to TRBD1. With V trimmed by 4 bases and J by 7 bases, 7 bases remained unmatched. Germline V gene sequence: CDR1 GTSNPN, CDR2 SVGIG (reference sequence). The CDR3 is made up of 13 amino acids. The CDR3 region has the DNA TGTGCCTGGAATTACAGGGGCGGGAATGAGCAGTTCTTC. Residues: CAWNYRGGNEQFF.

The CDR3 DNA reads as TGTGCCTGGAGCGGGGATTCTGAAGCTTTCTTT. Translation: CAWSGDSEAFF. The chain couples TRBV30 to TRBJ1-1; D ambiguous. The CDR3 has 11 amino acids. Trimming removed 3 bases from V and 6 bases from J, with 8 bases in between. Germline CDR1 GTSNPN, CDR2 SVGIG (reference sequence).

A single count supports this clone. This chain connects TRBV19 to TRBJ2-2, with TRBD1 identical over 7 bases. CDR3 length: 15 residues. Germline trimming cut 5 bases from V and 5 bases from J; bases unmatched to any gene: 8. Germline V CDR1 and CDR2: LNHDA, SQIVND (reference sequence). The CDR3 here is CASSVTGTVTGELFF. The CDR3 DNA follows: TGTGCCAGTAGTGTAACCGGGACAGTGACCGGGGAGCTGTTTTTT.

The chain uses TRBV27 and TRBJ1-1, with D uncertain. The CDR3 totals 14 residues. Germline V gives CDR1 MNHEY, CDR2 SMNVEV (reference sequence). V lost 3 bases and J 0 bases, leaving 8 bases between the germline ends. The CDR3 reads CASSFGRVNTEAFF. The CDR3 coding sequence is TGTGCCAGCAGTTTCGGGAGGGTGAACACTGAAGCTTTCTTT.

The V call is TRBV7-9, the J call TRBJ2-5; a weak D match, TRBD2 (6 bases). The V and J ends lost 1 base and 5 bases respectively, with 11 bases between them. Germline values: CDR1 SEHNR, CDR2 FQNEAQ (reference sequence). The CDR3 consists of 14 residues. In DNA, the CDR3 is TGTGCCAGCAGCTTAGTCTCGGGGGAGGAGACCCAGTACTTC. Translating gives CASSLVSGEETQYF.

The rearrangement joins TRBV11-2 to TRBJ1-5, with TRBD1 as a possible D gene (6 bases). The CDR3 runs to 13 residues. CDR1 SGHAT and CDR2 FQNNGV come from the germline V gene. V dropped 8 bases and J dropped 2 bases, with 10 bases sitting between them. The CDR3 protein is CASGGGRNQPQHF. The CDR3 region has the DNA TGTGCCAGCGGGGGGGGGCGCAATCAGCCCCAGCATTTT.

This chain uses TRBV6-5 with TRBJ1-5; D possibly corresponds to TRBD1 (5 bases). This CDR3 spans 14 amino acids. Germline V CDR1 and CDR2: MNHEY, SVGAGI. The V and J ends lost 5 bases and 7 bases respectively, with 15 bases between them. The CDR3 region is CASSPRTSGQPQHF. The CDR3 DNA sequence: TGTGCCAGCAGTCCCCGGACATCAGGACAGCCCCAGCATTTT.

This sequence joins TRBV28 and TRBJ1-3; D unclear. CDR1 is MDHEN and CDR2 is SYDVKM in the germline V gene. With 1 base removed from V and 0 bases from J, the gap between germline ends came to 13 bases. The CDR3 consists of 17 residues. CDR3 protein: CASSLSGSHFSGNTIYF. CDR3 DNA: TGTGCCAGCAGTTTATCCGGGAGCCACTTCTCTGGAAACACCATATATTTT.

This chain joins TRBV19 and TRBJ2-1, with D perhaps matching TRBD2 (6 bases). Germline lookup yields CDR1 LNHDA and CDR2 SQIVND (reference sequence). CDR3 length: 13 amino acids. The germline V and J ends were trimmed by 6 bases and 4 bases, with 10 bases remaining between them. CDR3 loop: CASRGDFYNEQFF. The CDR3 nucleotides are TGTGCCAGTAGGGGGGACTTTTACAATGAGCAGTTCTTC.

The chain has TRBV5-1 and TRBJ2-5; TRBD2 is a possible D gene (6 bases). The CDR3 totals 15 residues. With 2 bases removed from V and 2 bases from J, the gap between germline ends came to 13 bases. Germline V gene sequence: CDR1 SGHRS, CDR2 YFSETQ. The CDR3 reads CASSFAEAGQETQYF. In nucleotides, the CDR3 is TGCGCCAGCAGCTTTGCCGAGGCGGGACAAGAGACCCAGTACTTC. Complete variable domain (other parts from reference TRBV5-1 and TRBJ2-5): KAGVTQTPRYLIKTRGQQVTLSCSPISGHRSVSWYQQTPGQGLQFLFEYFSETQRNKGNFPGRFSGRQFSNSRSEMNVSTLELGDSALYLCASSFAEAGQETQYFGPGTRLLVL.

This clone was found a few times. The chain couples TRBV2 to TRBJ1-5, with D possibly being TRBD1 (6 bases). V lost 8 bases to trimming and J lost 5 bases, with 16 bases between them. This CDR3 is built from 14 residues. Germline CDR1 reads SNHLY; CDR2 reads FYNNEI. CDR3 coding DNA: TGTGCCAGCGGGGTCGACAGGTTCTATCAGCCCCAGCATTTT. It specifies CASGVDRFYQPQHF.

The chain combines TRBV18 with TRBJ2-1, with TRBD2 as a possible D gene (6 bases). The V gene's germline CDR1 is KGHSH and CDR2 LQKENI. The CDR3 is 15 residues long. The ends were cut back, 3 bases at V and 5 bases at J, with 14 bases in the middle. This chain's CDR3 is CASSPALASDNEQFF. Here the CDR3 DNA reads TGTGCCAGCTCACCGGCCCTAGCGTCGGACAATGAGCAGTTCTTC.

Regarding this clone: Other DNA sequences from this sample encode an identical CDR3 as well. The chain employs TRBV5-1 and TRBJ2-3; TRBD2 might be the D (5 bases). Trimming cost V 4 bases and J 0 bases, with 15 bases left between them. CDR3 size: 16 residues. Germline CDR1 reads SGHRS; CDR2 reads YFSETQ. The CDR3 nucleotides read TGCGCCAGCAGCAGTCGGGGTTTCCCTAGCACAGATACGCAGTATTTT. Amino acids: CASSSRGFPSTDTQYF.